These T cell receptor beta chains were read from a single sample in a study of Ad26.COV2.S vaccination and SARS-CoV-2 variants. Assay used: immunoSEQ multiplex PCR; TCRdb lists only in-frame clones, some missing. The table lists around 450,000 clones, about 92% of them singletons. Sequenced material: peripheral blood, taken in a trial of Ad26.COV2.S vaccine versus placebo. These receptors all stem from a person between 18 and 65 years old who received the Ad26.COV2.S COVID-19 vaccine or a placebo. Each CDR3 is given with its conserved first and last residue. D genes are given only for firm matches. Clone size is not always given. Where it is, it says once, few, many or a class for expanded clones.

V gene: TRBV18; clone size: few; J gene: TRBJ2-6; CDR3 length: 17; D gene: TRBD1; CDR3 protein: CASSPSGQGSGANVLTF; CDR3 DNA: TGTGCCAGCTCCCCCTCGGGACAGGGAAGTGGGGCCAACGTCCTGACTTTC
V gene: TRBV27; clone size: once; J gene: TRBJ1-3; CDR3 length: 17; D gene: TRBD1; CDR3 protein: CASSARLGTGGGNTIYF; CDR3 DNA: TGTGCCAGCAGTGCCCGCCTAGGGACAGGGGGAGGAAACACCATATATTTT
V gene: TRBV9; clone size: -; J gene: TRBJ2-1; CDR3 length: 15; D gene: -; CDR3 protein: CASSVFELSYNEQFF; CDR3 DNA: TGTGCCAGCAGCGTATTCGAGCTCTCCTACAATGAGCAGTTCTTC
V gene: TRBV2; clone size: -; J gene: TRBJ1-4; CDR3 length: 14; D gene: -; CDR3 protein: CASSGLRAGEKLFF; CDR3 DNA: TGTGCCAGCAGCGGGTTGAGGGCCGGGGAAAAACTGTTTTTT
V gene: TRBV15; clone size: -; J gene: TRBJ2-5; CDR3 length: 15; D gene: -; CDR3 protein: CATSRVMTVQETQYF; CDR3 DNA: TGTGCCACCAGCAGAGTTATGACCGTCCAAGAGACCCAGTACTTC
V gene: TRBV24-1; clone size: once; J gene: TRBJ2-3; CDR3 length: 15; D gene: -; CDR3 protein: CATSAGFTSTDTQYF; CDR3 DNA: TGTGCCACCAGTGCCGGATTCACTAGCACAGATACGCAGTATTTT
V gene: TRBV19; clone size: -; J gene: TRBJ1-5; CDR3 length: 13; D gene: -; CDR3 protein: CASKVAGDQPQHF; CDR3 DNA: TGTGCCAGTAAAGTTGCCGGAGATCAGCCCCAGCATTTT
V gene: TRBV6-5; clone size: -; J gene: TRBJ2-2; CDR3 length: 11; D gene: -; CDR3 protein: CASTGAGELFF; CDR3 DNA: TGTGCCAGCACGGGAGCCGGGGAGCTGTTTTTT
V gene: TRBV20-1; clone size: few; J gene: TRBJ2-6; CDR3 length: 13; D gene: -; CDR3 protein: CSASDSGANVLTF; CDR3 DNA: TGCAGTGCTAGTGACTCTGGGGCCAACGTCCTGACTTTC
V gene: TRBV10-3; clone size: -; J gene: TRBJ1-2; CDR3 length: 15; D gene: -; CDR3 protein: CAISELGRFSYGYTF; CDR3 DNA: TGTGCCATCAGTGAGCTGGGGCGCTTTTCCTATGGCTACACCTTC
V gene: TRBV5-4; clone size: -; J gene: TRBJ1-2; CDR3 length: 17; D gene: TRBD1; CDR3 protein: CASSPLGQGLPNYGYTF; CDR3 DNA: TGTGCCAGCAGCCCCTTGGGACAGGGGCTCCCTAACTATGGCTACACCTTC
V gene: TRBV10-3; clone size: -; J gene: TRBJ2-7; CDR3 length: 12; D gene: -; CDR3 protein: CAISENAYEQYF; CDR3 DNA: TGTGCCATCAGTGAAAACGCCTACGAGCAGTACTTC
V gene: TRBV28; clone size: once; J gene: TRBJ2-5; CDR3 length: 15; D gene: TRBD2; CDR3 protein: CASSLSGKTQETQYF; CDR3 DNA: TGTGCCAGCAGCCTGAGCGGGAAGACGCAAGAGACCCAGTACTTC
V gene: TRBV19; clone size: -; J gene: TRBJ2-6; CDR3 length: 18; D gene: -; CDR3 protein: CASSTLTSLTSGANVLTF; CDR3 DNA: TGTGCCAGTAGTACCCTAACAAGTCTTACCTCTGGGGCCAACGTCCTGACTTTC